This T cell receptor (beta chain) came from a study of shared clonotypes between healthy human individuals (dated by TCRdb to 2019 to 2021). Notes on the research overall: The cohort comprised two women and a few men aged 18 to 49 years. For each donor, CD4 naive and CD4 memory were each run on three plates, CD8 naive on two plates, and CD8 memory on one plate. Blood TCR repertoires of roughly five healthy adults were deeply sequenced to estimate repertoire size and the extent of clonotype sharing between individuals. Different laboratories and diverse techniques were used to prepare libraries and sequence TCR repertoires, to increase sequencing depth and limit assay-specific biases. Between about 0.85 and 8.9 billion PBMCs per donor were obtained by leukapheresis. The study at large found these results: Based on pairwise subsampling, the degree of clonotype sharing among donors was expected to be affected by sequencing depth. Across a handful of donors, approximately 4.9% of naive CD4, more than 3% of naive CD8, 2% to 2.5% of memory CD4, and approximately 0.4% of memory CD8 clonotypes were shared. Estimated clonotype richness was generally larger for naive than for memory subsets. Compared with non-shared clonotypes, the clonotypes found in all four sorted-subset donors had higher generation probabilities. Sampling was limited to blood, and TCR repertoires in tissue likely differ from TCR repertoires in blood. The genetic and exposure-history diversity represented was limited by the small number of donors. Rarefaction of sorted-subset datasets indicated incomplete sequencing despite the large sequencing depth.

Using the deep immunoSEQ assay, multiplex PCR amplified TCR CDR3 regions from genomic DNA. For each cell subset, the extracted genomic DNA was distributed evenly across all wells of several immunoSEQ 96-well plates, and each plate served as one replicate. Each replicate PCR for sorted subsets received roughly 0.2 ug genomic DNA, equal to 28,000 or so T cell genomes. Purified libraries were quantified with a Qubit 3.0 fluorometer, sized on a Bioanalyzer 2100, and re-quantified with the KAPA Library Quantification kit. Each immunoSEQ 96-well plate was sequenced on its own single-read 150-cycle Illumina NextSeq 550 flow cell. For the original study's pipeline: Because the immunoSEQ output held only junctional sequences and lacked quality scores, the filtering could not match the filtering applied to full-length reads. Sequences were annotated with PyIR, a Python wrapper for IgBLAST v1.9, using IMGT germline references to assign V/J genes and CDR3. Reads were removed for weak V/J assignments (E-value above 1e-6), missing CDR3, stop codons, out-of-frame junctions, or ambiguous translated residues. V3J clonotypes were defined as sequences sharing the same inferred V gene, J gene, and CDR3 amino acid sequence. To compute the percentage overlap between repertoires, the number of shared unique clonotypes was divided by the size of the smaller repertoire. Repertoire richness was assessed with RTK rarefaction, the Chao1 estimator, and Recon v2.1 estimates of unobserved clonotypes. OLGA was used to compute generation probabilities for all TCRbeta clonotypes that the gDNA method yielded from a handful of donors. TCRdb mirrors the immuneACCESS table, restricted to in-frame sequences. Some clones are absent from its copies; in checked studies, under half trace to an unresolved V gene, and the reason for the others is unknown. Clonal size and the V and J genes are those of that table, whereas D and trimming came from the DNA. The sample table lists some 1,600,000 clones, 95% to 99% of them with a count of one. In total, the top ten clones hold about 0.45% of the sample.

The donors were healthy, HIV-negative adults who had no recently reported acute infections or vaccinations. Every donor was a Caucasian adult living in Nashville, Tennessee, USA. Magnetic negative selection was used to enrich CD4+ T cells, after which naive cells were positively selected on CD45RA and the negative fraction became the memory subset. Blood was obtained by leukapheresis, after which PBMCs were separated by Ficoll-Histopaque density gradient centrifugation and cryopreserved in liquid nitrogen vapor phase. Analytical flow cytometry was used to check the purity and quantity of each magnetically sorted T cell population. Genomic DNA was isolated from every sorted fraction and measured by UV absorbance on a Nanodrop 2000c. This clone was detected once. It has no known antigen specificity. The record has no base qualities; no much larger clone is one base away. V is pared back by 4 bases and J by 2 bases, with 13 bases lying between the germline termini. CDR1 and CDR2, looked up from the germline V gene, are SGDLS and YYNGEE. The CDR3 runs 15 amino acids, cysteine and phenylalanine included. Only CDR3 DNA remains: 45 bases, in frame from the first base.

The chain links TRBV9 with TRBJ2-1; a tentative D match to TRBD2 spans 6 bases. This sequence originates from a man aged 25-45 years in good health. The material sequenced was naive CD4+ T cells sorted from blood. The meaning of the sample's cell subset or site label: CD45RA+ positively selected. The CDR3 here reads CASSQGLKPYNEQFF. The sequenced DNA: TGTGCCAGCAGCCAGGGACTCAAGCCCTACAATGAGCAGTTCTTC.